A selection of T cell receptor beta chains follows, all from one sample in a study of spatial heterogeneity in lung cancer. TCRdb ran MiXCR on the 5' RACE reads and lists one entry per CDR3 protein. The table has more than 95,000 distinct CDR3 sequences, 9% to 15% seen once. Here the sequenced sample was PBMCs, taken at follow-up. Receptors were obtained from a male donor with early-stage non-small cell lung cancer. The CDR3 runs from the conserved cysteine through the conserved F or W. Each record gives: J gene, CDR3 length, clone size, D gene, V gene, CDR3 DNA, CDR3 protein. A D gene is named only where the DNA matches it firmly. Clone size is not always given. Where it is, it says once, few, many or a class for expanded clones.

>TRBJ1-1|15|few|TRBD1|TRBV7-2
TGTGCCAGCAGCTTTAGCCTGACAGGGGTCACTGAAGCTTTCTTT
CASSFSLTGVTEAFF
>TRBJ2-1|14|-|TRBD2|TRBV12-3/TRBV12-4
TGTGCCAGCAGCTCTAGCGGGGCCTACAATGAGCAGTTCTTC
CASSSSGAYNEQFF
>TRBJ2-4|12|many|TRBD1|TRBV29-1
TGCAGCGTTGGCCCTGGACAGGGCATTCAGTACTTC
CSVGPGQGIQYF
>TRBJ1-6|11|-|-|TRBV7-2
TGTGCCAGCAGCTTAGAGGCCGCCCTCCACTTT
CASSLEAALHF
>TRBJ1-5|12|few|-|TRBV18
TGTGCCAGCTCAGATTCGGTCCAGCCCCAGCATTTT
CASSDSVQPQHF
>TRBJ1-5|15|few|TRBD1|TRBV7-9
TGTGCCAGCAGCTTAGCACAGGGGTCGAATCAGCCCCAGCATTTT
CASSLAQGSNQPQHF
>TRBJ1-2|12|-|TRBD1|TRBV29-1
TGCAGCGCCCCGGGACAGGGAAGGGGCTACACCTTC
CSAPGQGRGYTF
>TRBJ2-7|14|-|TRBD1|TRBV7-2
TGTGCCAGCAGCCCTCGGACAGGGTACTACGAGCAGTACTTC
CASSPRTGYYEQYF
>TRBJ1-6|15|-|TRBD1|TRBV6-4
TGTGCCAGCAGTGCTTCAGACAGGGGCAATTCACCCCTCCACTTT
CASSASDRGNSPLHF
>TRBJ2-7|15|-|TRBD1|TRBV27
TGTGCCAGCAGTTTATTGGGGACAGAAGCCTACGAGCAGTACTTC
CASSLLGTEAYEQYF
>TRBJ2-5|12|many|-|TRBV6-2/TRBV6-3
TGTGCCAGCAGTTACTCCGGTGAGACCCAGTACTTC
CASSYSGETQYF
>TRBJ2-7|15|many|-|TRBV10-3
TGTGCCATCAGTGAGTCCTCCGGGAACTCCTACGAGCAGTACTTC
CAISESSGNSYEQYF
>TRBJ2-7|14|-|-|TRBV12-3/TRBV12-4
TGTGCCAGCCGCCGGACGGCTGACTCCTACGAGCAGTACTTC
CASRRTADSYEQYF
>TRBJ1-1|14|many|-|TRBV9
TGTGCCAGCAGCGTAGAGGGAATGGGCACTGAAGCTTTCTTT
CASSVEGMGTEAFF
>TRBJ2-5|14|few|TRBD1|TRBV20-1
TGCAGTGCTACTGACAGGGAGTTTAGAGAGACCCAGTACTTC
CSATDREFRETQYF
>TRBJ2-1|17|-|TRBD2|TRBV6-2/TRBV6-3
TGTGCCAGCAGTGCTAAAACTAGCGGGGGCTCCTACAATGAGCAGTTCTTC
CASSAKTSGGSYNEQFF
>TRBJ1-3|13|-|-|TRBV3-1
TGTGCCAGCAGCCAACTGCTTGGAAACACCATATATTTT
CASSQLLGNTIYF
>TRBJ1-2|12|few|-|TRBV28
TGTGCCAGCAGCCCAGGGTACTATGGCTACACCTTC
CASSPGYYGYTF
>TRBJ2-3|12|-|-|TRBV29-1
TGCAGCGTTGATGTAGCCACAGATACGCAGTATTTT
CSVDVATDTQYF
>TRBJ2-7|14|few|TRBD1|TRBV28
TGTGCCAGCAGTGCCGGGACAGGGGGCCGATTGCAGTACTTC
CASSAGTGGRLQYF
>TRBJ2-7|12|few|-|TRBV12-3/TRBV12-4
TGTGCCAGCAGTTTAATCCTCCCCGAGCAGTACTTC
CASSLILPEQYF
>TRBJ1-2|16|-|-|TRBV4-3
TGCGCCAGCAGCCAAGATATGGCGGCCACTAACTATGGCTACACCTTC
CASSQDMAATNYGYTF
>TRBJ2-2|15|few|-|TRBV6-1
TGTGCCAGCAGTGTGGCGGGACCCCGCACCGGGGAGCTGTTTTTT
CASSVAGPRTGELFF
>TRBJ1-2|13|-|TRBD1|TRBV20-1
TGCAGTGCTAGAGAGGGGACAGGGGCTGGCTACACCTTC
CSAREGTGAGYTF
>TRBJ1-4|13|few|TRBD1|TRBV29-1
TGCAGCGTTAACGACAGGGGTAGTGAAAAACTGTTTTTT
CSVNDRGSEKLFF
>TRBJ2-3|14|-|-|TRBV28
TGTGCCAGCAGTGATACGGGACTCCCGGGTACGCAGTATTTT
CASSDTGLPGTQYF
>TRBJ1-1|13|few|-|TRBV7-2
TGTGCCAGCAGCTTTGGGGCCGGCGCTGAAGCTTTCTTT
CASSFGAGAEAFF
>TRBJ1-2|14|few|-|TRBV12-3/TRBV12-4
TGTGCCAGCAGCCCGCCCACCGGGACCAGTGGCTACACCTTC
CASSPPTGTSGYTF
>TRBJ2-1|16|few|TRBD2|TRBV7-2
TGTGCCAGCAGCTCGCCACTAGCGGGGTACTACAATGAGCAGTTCTTC
CASSSPLAGYYNEQFF
>TRBJ2-4|15|few|-|TRBV7-2
TGTGCCAGCAGCTCCACCCCGGGTGGGGTAAGCATTCAGTACTTC
CASSSTPGGVSIQYF